This T cell receptor beta chain was sequenced in a study of PD-1 blockade in classical Hodgkin lymphoma. Turning to the study itself: Patients were infused with nivolumab 3 mg/kg every 2 weeks. Study conclusions and caveats: Baseline diversity in complete responders resembled that of newly diagnosed patients.

With 1 base clipped from V and 8 bases from J, the junction kept 5 bases outside the gene matches. The CDR3 length is 14 residues. Germline CDR1 reads SEHNR; CDR2 reads FQNEAQ (reference sequence). As for this clone: What it recognizes is unknown.

Using immunoSEQ multiplex PCR, the repertoire was profiled, and TCRdb retains in-frame clones only, with some absent. The table records about 59,000 clones, about 88% of them present only once. The patients all showed relapse after autologous stem cell transplantation, while their brentuximab vedotin exposure varied. The chain couples TRBV7-9 to TRBJ2-3; TRBD1 matches at 8 bases. The origin of this receptor is a human donor with classical Hodgkin lymphoma. The source material was peripheral blood mononuclear cells (PBMCs), sampled at baseline. CDR3 residues: CASSLVGQEGTQYF. CDR3 coding DNA: TGTGCCAGCAGCTTAGTGGGACAGGAAGGTACGCAGTATTTT.